The 20 T cell receptor beta chains below all came from one sample that was sequenced in a study of blood T cell repertoires in COVID-19. Here immunoSEQ multiplex PCR was the method, and the copy in TCRdb shows in-frame clones only, minus some. The table has just over 90,000 clones, around four fifths seen once; the top ten hold 16%. The sequenced sample consisted of peripheral blood. The receptors originated from a human donor in a cohort sampled during active COVID-19.

This chain joins TRBV7-9 and TRBJ2-1; 10 bases are a match to TRBD2. The V and J ends lost 5 bases and 7 bases, in that order; junction bases with no gene match: 14. The germline CDR1 and CDR2 sequences are SEHNR and FQNEAQ (reference sequence). This CDR3 region has 17 residues. The CDR3 nucleotides read TGTGCCAGCAGCCTGCCTTCCGGGACTAGCGTCGATAATGAGCAGTTCTTC. It codes for CASSLPSGTSVDNEQFF. The full variable domain, rest sourced from reference TRBV7-9 and TRBJ2-1, is DTGVSQNPRHKITKRGQNVTFRCDPISEHNRLYWYRQTLGQGPEFLTYFQNEAQLEKSRLLSDRFSAERPKGSFSTLEIQRTEQGDSAMYLCASSLPSGTSVDNEQFFGPGTRLTVL.

The rearrangement uses TRBV7-2 and TRBJ1-1; 8 nucleotides match TRBD1. Germline V gives CDR1 SGHTA, CDR2 FQGNSA. Trimming cost V 6 bases and J 1 base; bases outside gene matches: 10. This CDR3 contains 16 residues. The CDR3 DNA reads as TGTGCCAGCAGATCACCGCCCGGGACAGGGAACACTGAAGCTTTCTTT. It encodes CASRSPPGTGNTEAFF. The full variable domain, its missing parts supplied by reference TRBV7-2 and TRBJ1-1, is GAGVSQSPSNKVTEKGKDVELRCDPISGHTALYWYRQSLGQGLEFLIYFQGNSAPDKSGLPSDRFSAERTGGSVSTLTIQRTQQEDSAVYLCASRSPPGTGNTEAFFGQGTRLTVV.

This clone was detected only a few times. V gene TRBV19 combines with J gene TRBJ1-4; TRBD1 agrees at 7 bases. CDR1 is LNHDA, CDR2 SQIVND, per germline (reference sequence). Unmatched junction bases numbered 6, after V lost 4 bases and J lost 4 bases. The CDR3 has 15 amino acids. The CDR3 sequence is CASSTGTEINEKLFF. The CDR3 nucleotides are TGTGCCAGTAGTACGGGGACAGAAATTAATGAAAAACTGTTTTTT. Full variable domain (remainder filled in from reference TRBV19 and TRBJ1-4): DGGITQSPKYLFRKEGQNVTLSCEQNLNHDAMYWYRQDPGQGLRLIYYSQIVNDFQKGDIAEGYSVSREKKESFPLTVTSAQKNPTAFYLCASSTGTEINEKLFFGSGTQLSVL.

The chain employs TRBV6-6 and TRBJ2-1; D not resolved. This CDR3 comprises 13 residues. Germline V gene sequence: CDR1 MNHNY, CDR2 SVGAGI (reference sequence). The germline V and J ends were trimmed by 3 bases and 10 bases, with 13 bases remaining between them. The CDR3 sequence: CASSYGTIGEQFF. The CDR3 DNA follows: TGTGCCAGCAGTTATGGTACAATTGGCGAGCAGTTCTTC.

The rearrangement uses TRBV7-8 and TRBJ2-1; 11 bases agree with TRBD2. Germline loops: CDR1 SGHVS, CDR2 FQNEAQ. The CDR3 has 15 residues. J was trimmed by 7 bases and V by 5 bases; bases with no gene match: 7. CDR3 coding DNA: TGTGCCAGCAGCCAGCTTAGCGGGGGGGCGAATGAGCAGTTCTTC. It is translated as CASSQLSGGANEQFF.

This sequence joins TRBV7-9 and TRBJ2-3, with 13 bases aligning to TRBD2. Germline CDR1 is SEHNR and CDR2 is FQNEAQ (reference sequence). The CDR3 extends over 15 amino acids. V was clipped by 5 bases and J by 3 bases; unmatched bases: 2. CDR3: CASSRTSGRTDTQYF. CDR3 DNA: TGTGCCAGCAGCCGGACTAGCGGGAGAACAGATACGCAGTATTTT.

This chain uses TRBV3-1 (or the pseudogene TRBV3-2) with TRBJ2-2; 10 nucleotides align to TRBD2. CDR3 length equals 18 residues. Unmatched junction bases numbered 5, after V lost 1 base and J lost 0 bases. CDR1 LGHDT and CDR2 YNNKEL come from the germline V gene (reference sequence). Here the CDR3 reads CASSQGVAGGPNTGELFF. For the CDR3, the DNA is TGTGCCAGCAGCCAAGGGGTAGCGGGGGGCCCGAACACCGGGGAGCTGTTTTTT.

This clone showed up just a few times. The chain has TRBV12-5 and TRBJ2-1; 7 nucleotides agree with TRBD2. After removal of 8 bases from V and 5 bases from J, the junction contained 9 bases not matched to a gene. This CDR3 contains 14 residues. CDR1 is LGHNT and CDR2 is FRNRAP in the germline V gene. CDR3 DNA sequence: TGTGCTAGTATGTGGCGGGAGATCGACAATGAGCAGTTCTTC. It codes for CASMWREIDNEQFF.

V gene TRBV5-1 combines with J gene TRBJ1-1; TRBD1 matches at 8 bases. Germline V gene sequence: CDR1 SGHRS, CDR2 YFSETQ. The CDR3 length is 16 residues. V trimming: 0 bases; J trimming: 0 bases; junction bases outside the gene matches: 4. As DNA, the CDR3 is TGCGCCAGCAGCTTGGTGGGGGACAGGCTGAACACTGAAGCTTTCTTT. It is translated as CASSLVGDRLNTEAFF.

For this clone: A read error may produce the germline difference seen at one junction end. The rearrangement joins TRBV5-1 to TRBJ1-4; D is possibly TRBD1 (5 bases). CDR3 length equals 18 residues. Germline CDR1 SGHRS, CDR2 YFSETQ. The CDR3 loop reads CASSHGGTQLMTTEKLFF. The CDR3 DNA follows: TGCGCCAGCAGCCATGGAGGGACGCAACTGATGACTACTGAAAAACTGTTTTTT.

The table lists this clone with a few counts. This chain links TRBV5-8 with TRBJ1-6, with TRBD1 matching over 9 bases. J was trimmed by 10 bases and V by 4 bases; bases with no gene match: 12. In germline, CDR1 is SGHTS, CDR2 YDEGEE. The CDR3 extends over 16 amino acids. This CDR3 is CASSPPNRGRGSPLHF. The CDR3 nucleotides are TGTGCCAGCAGCCCACCTAACAGGGGGCGAGGATCACCCCTCCACTTT.

This chain uses TRBV4-1 with TRBJ2-4; a possible D gene is TRBD2 (5 bases). The CDR3 consists of 14 residues. Between the trimmed V and J ends, which lost 0 bases and 7 bases, there was a span of 10 bases. Per germline, CDR1 MGHRA and CDR2 YSYEKL. The CDR3 loop is CASSQDRGWNIQYF. Written as DNA, the CDR3 is TGCGCCAGCAGCCAAGATCGGGGTTGGAACATTCAGTACTTC.

The chain couples TRBV28 to TRBJ1-6; 10 bases are a match to TRBD1. The CDR3 runs 16 residues. CDR1 is MDHEN and CDR2 is SYDVKM in the germline V gene. J was trimmed by 9 bases and V by 5 bases; bases with no gene match: 10. CDR3 DNA: TGTGCCAGCAGTCCTTCGGGACAGGGGCTGCCTTCACCCCTCCACTTT. Translating it yields CASSPSGQGLPSPLHF.

The chain employs TRBV28 and TRBJ1-2; D gene uncertain. Germline CDR1 is MDHEN and CDR2 is SYDVKM. The V and J ends lost 3 bases and 8 bases respectively, with 13 bases between them. The CDR3 extends over 13 amino acids. The CDR3 DNA sequence: TGTGCCAGCAGTTTGAGTTCCGCAAAGGGCTACACCTTC. Translated: CASSLSSAKGYTF.

V is TRBV7-9 and J is TRBJ2-3; TRBD2 aligns across 9 bases. Losses at the gene ends were 6 bases for V and 2 bases for J; bases not matched to a gene: 3. The CDR3 contains 14 residues. Germline V CDR1 and CDR2: SEHNR, FQNEAQ (reference sequence). The CDR3 nucleotides read TGTGCCAGCAGTAGGACTAGCGACACAGATACGCAGTATTTT. It codes for CASSRTSDTDTQYF.

The chain employs TRBV20-1 and TRBJ2-3; TRBD2 matches 10 bases. The CDR3 is made up of 15 amino acids. J lost 2 bases, V lost 3 bases, and 5 bases had no gene match. Germline CDR1 reads DFQATT; CDR2 reads SNEGSKA (reference sequence). DNA of the CDR3: TGCAGTGCTAGTAGAGCGGGAGGGAACACAGATACGCAGTATTTT. This sequence encodes CSASRAGGNTDTQYF.

This clone has just one count. CDR3 nucleotide sequence: TGCGCCAGCAGCTTGGCATCAGGGAAAGAAAAACTGTTTTTT. It translates to CASSLASGKEKLFF. The V and J genes are TRBV5-1 and TRBJ1-4; possibly TRBD1 for D (5 bases). The CDR3 is made up of 14 amino acids. V lost 0 bases, J lost 8 bases, and 11 bases lay in between. Per the germline V gene, CDR1 is SGHRS and CDR2 is YFSETQ.

This clone was seen just once. The chain employs TRBV10-2 and TRBJ2-7; 7 bases match TRBD1. The trim removed 6 bases at V and 3 bases at J, leaving 8 bases unmatched. This CDR3 has 14 residues. CDR1 is WSHSY, CDR2 SAAADI, per germline. The CDR3 is CASRETGQGYEQYF. The CDR3 DNA reads TGCGCCAGCAGGGAGACAGGGCAAGGCTACGAGCAGTACTTC.

The rearrangement links TRBV29-1 to TRBJ2-3, with D possibly TRBD2 on 5 matching bases. V gave up 7 bases and J gave up 6 bases, with 11 bases separating them. Germline assignment: CDR1 SQVTM and CDR2 ANQGSEA. The CDR3 loop spans 11 amino acids. This CDR3 is CSAGPGDTQYF. The CDR3, as DNA: TGCAGCGCTGGACCGGGGGATACGCAGTATTTT.

This clone has just a few counts. This rearrangement joins TRBV28 to TRBJ2-7; the D gene is possibly TRBD2 (6 bases). CDR1 MDHEN and CDR2 SYDVKM come from the germline V gene. The V and J ends lost 6 bases and 4 bases respectively, with 16 bases between them. This CDR3 spans 14 amino acids. In DNA, the CDR3 is TGTGCCAGCAGCTCGGGAGTACCGGTATACGAGCAGTACTTC. Protein: CASSSGVPVYEQYF.